This T cell receptor beta chain was documented in a study of cytomegalovirus exposure and HLA in healthy donors. The study's findings and limits: It was only CMV serostatus that was available as immune exposure information. Overall, approximately 150 TCR beta chains were annotated as cytomegalovirus-associated. A previous analysis found most TCR beta V segments productive roughly 90% or roughly 30% of the time. In a later analysis, HLA-associated beta chains showed higher expansion and lower generation probabilities than comparable chains.

This clone appeared a few times. Its antigen is as yet unknown. The CDR3 spans 15 residues. V gave up 0 bases and J gave up 8 bases; unmatched junction bases: 8. Looked up from germline, CDR1 is SQVTM and CDR2 is ANQGSEA. Primers included in the PCR were 60 Vbeta and 13 Jbeta primers. Data came from immunoSEQ multiplex PCR; TCRdb stores just in-frame clones and leaves some out. In the table there are about 110,000 clones, roughly 80% of which are singletons. The genes are TRBV29-1 and TRBJ1-2, with 11 bases that match TRBD1. The sequenced sample was PBMCs. This clonotype originated in a woman aged 45-65 years in good health and CMV-seropositive. The CDR3 region is CSVEDGTGGSGGYTF. CDR3 nucleotides: TGCAGCGTTGAAGATGGGACAGGGGGTTCGGGAGGCTACACCTTC.